The text below deals with one T cell receptor (beta chain). Its antigen remains unidentified. The data belong to a study of STAT5B mutations in CD4+ large granular lymphocyte leukemia. Study results and caveats: Without putative leukemic clones, patient CD4-sorted repertoires remained more clonal than healthy CD4+ repertoires.

TCRdb's copy holds only in-frame clones and misses some; the assay was immunoSEQ multiplex PCR. The profile shows roughly 21,000 clones, roughly three quarters of them singletons. Healthy controls were blood donor buffy coats. Sequenced: CD4+ T cells from blood buffy coats. This TCR was recovered from a human donor in good health.

This CDR3 reads CASRPPGGARGYTF. The CDR3 DNA follows: TGTGCCAGCAGACCGCCTGGGGGGGCGAGGGGCTACACCTTC. The chain has TRBV27 and TRBJ1-2; perhaps TRBD1 as D (6 bases). Trimming cost V 6 bases and J 8 bases, with 19 bases left between them. The germline gives CDR1 MNHEY, CDR2 SMNVEV (reference sequence). The CDR3 contains 14 residues.